One sample yielded the 30 T cell receptor beta chains listed below, sequenced in a study of blood T cell repertoires in COVID-19. Assay used: immunoSEQ multiplex PCR; TCRdb lists only in-frame clones, some missing. This table holds hundreds of thousands of clones, more than 90% found once. The sample was PBMCs or T cells enriched from blood (not recorded which). All receptors derive from a man in his 60s who had recovered from COVID-19.

The J gene is TRBJ2-6, the V gene TRBV5-6; TRBD2 matches at 8 bases. This CDR3 has 18 residues. Per germline, CDR1 SGHDT and CDR2 YYEEEE. The J segment lost 0 bases and the V segment lost 4 bases, leaving 9 bases of the junction unmatched. The CDR3 nucleotides read TGTGCCAGCAGCACGGGGGCGGGAGGACCCTCTGGGGCCAACGTCCTGACTTTC. This translates into CASSTGAGGPSGANVLTF.

The V call is TRBV5-4, the J call TRBJ1-2, with a possible D match to TRBD1 (6 bases). Germline values: CDR1 SGHNT, CDR2 YYREEE (reference sequence). This CDR3 region has 15 residues. V lost 1 base and J lost 7, with 17 bases in between. CDR3 DNA sequence: TGTGCCAGCAGCTTGATACAGGGAAGTTCAGGTGGCTACACCTTC. It encodes CASSLIQGSSGGYTF.

This clone came up a few times. The chain links TRBV3-1 (or the pseudogene TRBV3-2) to TRBJ2-7, with a possible D match to TRBD2 (5 bases). This CDR3 contains 15 residues. Trimming stripped 1 base from V and 2 bases from J, with 12 bases between. Germline CDR1 LGHDT, CDR2 YNNKEL (reference sequence). CDR3 loop: CASSQGIGGTYEQYF. DNA of the CDR3: TGTGCCAGCAGCCAAGGAATAGGAGGTACCTACGAGCAGTACTTC.

This rearrangement joins TRBV7-9 to TRBJ2-7, with D possibly matching TRBD2 (7 bases). V shed 11 bases and J shed 2 bases, with 19 bases lying between them. The CDR3 has 14 amino acids. Germline CDR1 is SEHNR and CDR2 is FQNEAQ (reference sequence). The CDR3 DNA is TGTGCCTACCCTCCGGCGGGGGCCCCCTACGAGCAGTACTTC. This translates into CAYPPAGAPYEQYF.

V is TRBV3-1 (or the pseudogene TRBV3-2) and J is TRBJ2-3, with a possible D match to TRBD2 (6 bases). Trimming took off 4 bases at V and 6 bases at J, with 14 bases between the two ends. The germline gives CDR1 LGHDT, CDR2 YNNKEL (reference sequence). This CDR3 is 14 amino acids long. The CDR3 DNA reads TGTGCCAGCAGCCTAAGACTAGGAGGGGATACGCAGTATTTT. Protein product: CASSLRLGGDTQYF.

V and J are TRBV30 and TRBJ2-3, with D possibly TRBD2 on 6 matching bases. The CDR3 covers 14 residues. Germline values: CDR1 GTSNPN, CDR2 SVGIG (reference sequence). Trimming left V 5 bases short and J 1 base short, with 13 bases between. The CDR3 protein is CAWARRGRTDTQYF. CDR3 sequence (DNA): TGTGCCTGGGCCCGGCGGGGCCGCACAGATACGCAGTATTTT.

The gene calls are TRBV18 and TRBJ1-3; 7 nucleotides line up with TRBD1. The CDR3 has 14 residues. With V trimmed by 6 bases and J by 7 bases, 9 bases remained unmatched. Germline CDR1 KGHSH, CDR2 LQKENI. This CDR3 reads CASSPIGQVNTIYF. The CDR3 DNA sequence: TGTGCCAGCTCGCCGATCGGACAGGTTAACACCATATATTTT.

This chain connects TRBV27 to TRBJ2-5; maybe TRBD2 (5 bases). The ends were cut back, 2 bases at V and 5 bases at J, with 12 bases in the middle. The germline V gene has CDR1 MNHEY and CDR2 SMNVEV (reference sequence). CDR3 length: 14 amino acids. For the CDR3, the DNA is TGTGCCAGCAGTTTAGTCGCCTCGGGGGAGACCCAGTACTTC. Its protein is CASSLVASGETQYF.

This clone was found a few times. The V gene is TRBV5-4, the J gene TRBJ2-1; a weak D match, TRBD1 (6 bases). This CDR3 region has 12 residues. Germline V gives CDR1 SGHNT, CDR2 YYREEE (reference sequence). V lost 7 bases and J 5 bases, leaving 10 bases between the germline ends. The CDR3 DNA sequence: TGTGCCAGCGGCACAGGGCACAATGAGCAGTTCTTC. This sequence encodes CASGTGHNEQFF.

This chain uses TRBV7-8 with TRBJ2-2, with 7 bases that match TRBD1. V shed 2 bases and J 0 bases; nucleotides not matched to a gene: 12. This CDR3 has 19 residues. Germline V gives CDR1 SGHVS, CDR2 FQNEAQ. The CDR3 nucleotides read TGTGCCAGCAGCTTACTTCAGACAGGGCCGAATCCGAACACCGGGGAGCTGTTTTTT. Its protein is CASSLLQTGPNPNTGELFF. The variable domain in full, with the rest retrieved from reference TRBV7-8 and TRBJ2-2, is GAGVSQSPRYKVAKRGQDVALRCDPISGHVSLFWYQQALGQGPEFLTYFQNEAQLDKSGLPSDRFFAERPEGSVSTLKIQRTQQEDSAVYLCASSLLQTGPNPNTGELFFGEGSRLTVL.

The V and J genes are TRBV6-2 or TRBV6-3 and TRBJ1-1, with 8 bases aligning to TRBD1. The CDR3 extends over 15 amino acids. The junction had 8 bases not matched to a gene; V was cut back by 5 bases and J by 3 bases. Per the germline V gene, CDR1 is MNHEY and CDR2 is SVGEGT. The CDR3 sequence is CASSDGQGKDTEAFF. The CDR3 region has the DNA TGTGCCAGCAGTGACGGACAGGGAAAAGACACTGAAGCTTTCTTT.

V usage is TRBV5-1 and J usage is TRBJ2-7, with 9 bases lining up with TRBD1. The V segment lost 3 bases and the J segment 3 bases; nucleotides outside the gene matches: 19. The CDR3 is made up of 19 amino acids. CDR1 and CDR2 (germline): SGHRS, YFSETQ. CDR3 sequence reads: CASSSRGTGILRTNYEQYF. The CDR3 nucleotides read TGCGCCAGCAGCTCCAGGGGGACAGGGATTCTCAGGACTAACTACGAGCAGTACTTC.

In its sample, this clone was seen once. The genes are TRBV7-8 and TRBJ2-3; D uncertain. CDR3 length: 18 amino acids. In germline, CDR1 is SGHVS, CDR2 FQNEAQ. V was clipped by 8 bases and J by 6 bases, with 30 bases between them. CDR3 DNA sequence: TGTGCCAGCGGCCATCCCCTGTTGGAGCGCGAAGTGTCTGATACGCAGTATTTT. Translation gives CASGHPLLEREVSDTQYF.

V usage is TRBV9 and J usage is TRBJ2-7; weak D call: TRBD1 (6 bases). The V and J ends lost 0 bases and 0 bases respectively, with 10 bases between them. CDR1 SGDLS and CDR2 YYNGEE come from the germline V gene. The CDR3 loop spans 15 amino acids. The CDR3 region has the DNA TGTGCCAGCAGCGTAGCTACGGGACACTCCTACGAGCAGTACTTC. Translated: CASSVATGHSYEQYF.

This sequence joins TRBV24-1 and TRBJ2-5; tentatively, D is TRBD1 (6 bases). Trimming removed 3 bases from V and 3 bases from J, with 28 bases in between. The CDR3 spans 20 residues. The germline gives CDR1 KGHDR, CDR2 SFDVKD. Here the CDR3 DNA reads TGTGCCACCAGTGATCCCTACGACAGGCAGCTCTTGGACGGAAAAGAGACCCAGTACTTC. Translated: CATSDPYDRQLLDGKETQYF.

V usage is TRBV30 and J usage is TRBJ2-7; 8 positions agree with TRBD2. The CDR3 loop spans 13 amino acids. Trimming at V came to 3 bases and at J to 7 bases, leaving 8 bases not matched to a gene. The germline V gene encodes CDR1 GTSNPN and CDR2 SVGIG (reference sequence). DNA for the CDR3: TGTGCCTGGAGGCGCGGGGGGAGTGGAGAGCAGTACTTC. This gives the protein CAWRRGGSGEQYF.

The chain employs TRBV5-1 and TRBJ2-2; D unclear. V gave up 1 base and J gave up 5 bases, with 6 bases separating them. CDR3 size: 13 residues. Germline values: CDR1 SGHRS, CDR2 YFSETQ. This CDR3 is CASSLSGTGELFF. The CDR3 DNA follows: TGCGCCAGCAGCTTGTCCGGGACCGGGGAGCTGTTTTTT.

The rearrangement links TRBV6-5 to TRBJ1-1, with D perhaps TRBD1 (5 bases). Germline values: CDR1 MNHEY, CDR2 SVGAGI. This CDR3 is built from 13 residues. V lost 8 bases and J 0 bases, leaving 10 bases between the germline ends. The CDR3 nucleotides are TGTGCCAGCCAACGGGGGGTGAACACTGAAGCTTTCTTT. This encodes CASQRGVNTEAFF.

The V call is TRBV6-5, the J call TRBJ2-7; the match to TRBD1 covers 7 bases. Trimming at V came to 7 bases and at J to 2 bases, leaving 11 bases not matched to a gene. The CDR3 has 15 amino acids. Germline CDR1 and CDR2: MNHEY and SVGAGI. The CDR3: CASKRTGPDTYEQYF. For the CDR3, the DNA is TGTGCCAGCAAGCGGACAGGTCCGGATACCTACGAGCAGTACTTC.

The rearrangement uses TRBV10-3 and TRBJ2-7; maybe TRBD1 (6 bases). This CDR3 spans 15 amino acids. CDR1 ENHRY and CDR2 SYGVKD come from the germline V gene. The V end was cut by 3 bases, the J end by 6 bases, with 18 bases between. The CDR3 nucleotides read TGTGCCATCAGTGAAACTCAGGGGACGTCTTCCGAGCAGTACTTC. It encodes CAISETQGTSSEQYF.

This clone has only one observation. The chain combines TRBV27 with TRBJ1-4; D remains ambiguous. CDR3 size: 15 residues. The V and J ends lost 4 bases and 6 bases respectively, with 15 bases between them. From germline, CDR1 is MNHEY and CDR2 SMNVEV (reference sequence). The CDR3 DNA sequence: TGTGCCAGCAGTTCTGCCTCGGGAGGGCATGAAAAACTGTTTTTT. This sequence encodes CASSSASGGHEKLFF.

This clone was recorded only once. V usage is TRBV27 and J usage is TRBJ1-5; 7 bases line up with TRBD1. This CDR3 region has 13 residues. In germline, CDR1 is MNHEY, CDR2 SMNVEV (reference sequence). J lost 7 bases, V lost 6 bases, and 6 bases had no gene match. This chain's CDR3 is CASRQDRRQPQHF. CDR3 DNA: TGTGCCAGCAGGCAGGACAGGCGGCAGCCCCAGCATTTT.

This chain connects TRBV7-9 to TRBJ2-7, with 11 bases fitting TRBD1. Per the germline V gene, CDR1 is SEHNR and CDR2 is FQNEAQ (reference sequence). Germline trimming cut 5 bases from V and 7 bases from J; bases unmatched to any gene: 4. The CDR3 is 13 residues long. In DNA form, the CDR3 reads TGTGCCAGCAGCGGACAGGGGGCTCAGGAGCAGTACTTC. This sequence encodes CASSGQGAQEQYF.

The rearrangement uses TRBV15 and TRBJ2-5, with TRBD1 as a possible D gene (5 bases). Germline V gene data show CDR1 as LNHNV and CDR2 as YYDKDF (reference sequence). V lost 0 bases, J lost 2 bases, and 10 bases lay in between. The CDR3 spans 15 residues. The CDR3 DNA reads TGTGCCACCAGCAGAGATCCAGGGCAGCAAGAGACCCAGTACTTC. Translation: CATSRDPGQQETQYF.

The V gene is TRBV7-8, the J gene TRBJ1-6; 8 bases agree with TRBD1. CDR1 is SGHVS and CDR2 is FQNEAQ in the germline V gene. Trimming at V came to 5 bases and at J to 9 bases, leaving 12 bases not matched to a gene. The CDR3 runs 16 residues. In DNA form, the CDR3 reads TGTGCCAGCAGCGGGGGGGGGACAGGAGGCGGTTCACCCCTCCACTTT. Translation: CASSGGGTGGGSPLHF.

Concerning this clone itself: At one end the junction does not follow the germline gene, possibly because of a read error. This rearrangement joins TRBV7-7 to TRBJ2-5; 9 bases agree with TRBD2. The germline V gene encodes CDR1 SSHAT and CDR2 FNYEAQ (reference sequence). This CDR3 spans 16 amino acids. The CDR3 sequence: CASSLGLAGTMETQYF. The CDR3 DNA follows: TGTGCTAGCAGCTTAGGTCTAGCGGGGACCATGGAGACCCAGTACTTC.

This clone was seen once. The rearrangement links TRBV11-2 to TRBJ2-7; unclear D gene. Deletions cut 1 base from V and 1 base from J, with 8 bases between. Germline V gene data show CDR1 as SGHAT and CDR2 as FQNNGV. The length of the CDR3 is 14 residues. For the CDR3, the DNA is TGTGCCAGCAGCTTAGTGGGCTTATCCTACGAGCAGTACTTC. Protein sequence: CASSLVGLSYEQYF.

The chain combines TRBV4-1 with TRBJ1-1, with D unresolved. The V and J ends lost 1 base and 3 bases respectively, with 18 bases between them. CDR3 size: 17 residues. CDR1 MGHRA and CDR2 YSYEKL come from the germline V gene. The CDR3 nucleotides read TGCGCCAGCAGCCAAGGACGGTATACTAGGGCGGACACTGAAGCTTTCTTT. The encoded protein is CASSQGRYTRADTEAFF.

This clone was counted a few times. Within the sample, other DNA sequences also encode this same CDR3. The CDR3 coding sequence is TGTGCCAGCAGTCCCGGGACAGGGGTCGGCTACACCTTC. This translates into CASSPGTGVGYTF. This chain joins TRBV12-3 or TRBV12-4 and TRBJ1-2; TRBD1 matches 10 bases. V was clipped by 5 bases and J by 8 bases; unmatched bases: 5. The CDR3 is 13 amino acids.

V and J are TRBV19 and TRBJ1-5, with a tentative D call TRBD1 (6 bases). CDR1 and CDR2 from the germline V gene are LNHDA and SQIVND (reference sequence). Trimming stripped 4 bases from V and 6 bases from J, with 28 bases between. This CDR3 has 19 residues. The CDR3 spells CASSTPHRVQVRSVQPQHF. In nucleotides, the CDR3 is TGTGCCAGTAGTACACCACACAGGGTTCAAGTTAGGTCGGTTCAGCCCCAGCATTTT.